The 2 T cell receptor beta chains reported below all come from one sample, sequenced in a study of T cells in Graves' hyperthyroidism and ophthalmopathy. Amplification yielded TCR beta CDR3 regions, with RNA transcripts as the source. In the first-round RT-PCR of the TCR CDR3, the HTBI primer set was used. Each CDR3 protein is one row after TCRdb ran MiXCR on the multiplex PCR reads. The sample records roughly 510,000 distinct CDR3 sequences, less than 25% being singletons. Material for sequencing was blood. These receptors all come from a man between 18 and 35 years old with Graves' hyperthyroidism.

This clonotype came up many times. V usage is TRBV19 and J usage is TRBJ1-1; possibly TRBD1 for D (5 bases). Germline V gene lookup returns CDR1 LNHDA and CDR2 SQIVND (reference sequence). The ends were cut back, 8 bases at V and 5 bases at J, with 15 bases in the middle. This CDR3 region has 13 residues. The CDR3 DNA follows: TGTGCCAGTTTGGGGGGGGTGGGGACTGAAGCTTTCTTT. Translation gives CASLGGVGTEAFF.

This clonotype turned up a few times. V usage is TRBV3-1 and J usage is TRBJ2-5, with D perhaps TRBD2 (6 bases). This CDR3 spans 17 amino acids. From germline, CDR1 is LGHDT and CDR2 YNNKEL (reference sequence). Between the trimmed V and J ends, which lost 0 bases and 5 bases, there was a span of 19 bases. CDR3 amino acids: CASSQEREAGRRETQYF. CDR3 bases: TGTGCCAGCAGCCAAGAGCGCGAGGCGGGGCGGAGGGAGACCCAGTACTTC.